Described below is a single T cell receptor (beta chain) sequence and its context. Its matching antigen is unknown. Sample-barcoded 5' priming and a J-beta primer mix drove a second PCR of roughly 6 to 12 cycles. TCRdb fed the 5' RACE reads into MiXCR, producing one record per CDR3 protein. The sample gives about 1.5 million distinct CDR3 sequences, approximately 39% of which show up once; around 4% is in the top ten. This entry comes from a study of blood T cells in healthy people across ages. Broader study findings: The authors considered diversity estimates from one million T cells to be underestimates.

The donors, aged roughly 6 to 90, were healthy Caucasians from Russia. Each sample gave at least 6.5 million isolated PBMCs. V lost 5 bases to trimming and J lost 3 bases, with 13 bases between them. This CDR3 comprises 14 residues. Germline-derived CDR1 and CDR2 are MGHRA and YSYEKL. The rearrangement links TRBV4-1 to TRBJ1-1; D is undetermined. This sequence was found in a woman between 18 and 30 years old in good health. The sample comprised blood. The DNA for the CDR3 is TGCGCCAGCAGCTCCCTCGCCGGGTACACTGAAGCTTTCTTT. Protein product: CASSSLAGYTEAFF.